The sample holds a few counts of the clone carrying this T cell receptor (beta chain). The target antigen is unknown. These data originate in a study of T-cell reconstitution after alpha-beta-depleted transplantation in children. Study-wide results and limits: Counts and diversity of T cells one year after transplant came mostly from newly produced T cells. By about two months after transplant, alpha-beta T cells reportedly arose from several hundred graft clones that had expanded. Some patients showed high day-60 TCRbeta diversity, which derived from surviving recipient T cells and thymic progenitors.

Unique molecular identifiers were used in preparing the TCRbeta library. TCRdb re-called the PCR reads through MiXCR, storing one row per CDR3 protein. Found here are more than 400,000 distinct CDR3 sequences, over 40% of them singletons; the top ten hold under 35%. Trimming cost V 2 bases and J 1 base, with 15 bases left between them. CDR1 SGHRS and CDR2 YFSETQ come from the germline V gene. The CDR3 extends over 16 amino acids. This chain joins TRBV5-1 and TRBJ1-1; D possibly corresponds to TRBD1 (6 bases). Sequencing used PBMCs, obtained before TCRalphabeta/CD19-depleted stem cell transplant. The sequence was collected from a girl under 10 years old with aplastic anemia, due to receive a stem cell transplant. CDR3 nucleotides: TGCGCCAGCAGCTTCTACCCGGGAGGGGGGAACACTGAAGCTTTCTTT. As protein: CASSFYPGGGNTEAFF.